The clone carrying this TCR beta chain was detected only once. Its antigen is still unknown. The assay was immunoSEQ multiplex PCR, and TCRdb's table has in-frame clones only and misses some. The table shows 120,000 or so clones, with 70% to 90% occurring only once. The sample belongs to a study of cytomegalovirus exposure and HLA in healthy donors. Study-wide findings and caveats: Rare TCR sequences dominated, though some public TCRs recurred in many donors.

There are 16 residues in the CDR3. Trimming removed 2 bases at V and 4 bases at J, with 17 bases between. The germline gives CDR1 SGHRS, CDR2 YFSETQ. J is TRBJ2-3 and V is TRBV5-1, with a possible D match to TRBD2 (6 bases). The material sequenced was PBMCs. This sequence was found in a woman between 18 and 29 years old in good health and CMV-seronegative. This CDR3 reads CASSLKGLGGADTQYF. The CDR3, as DNA: TGCGCCAGCAGCTTAAAAGGGCTCGGGGGTGCAGATACGCAGTATTTT.